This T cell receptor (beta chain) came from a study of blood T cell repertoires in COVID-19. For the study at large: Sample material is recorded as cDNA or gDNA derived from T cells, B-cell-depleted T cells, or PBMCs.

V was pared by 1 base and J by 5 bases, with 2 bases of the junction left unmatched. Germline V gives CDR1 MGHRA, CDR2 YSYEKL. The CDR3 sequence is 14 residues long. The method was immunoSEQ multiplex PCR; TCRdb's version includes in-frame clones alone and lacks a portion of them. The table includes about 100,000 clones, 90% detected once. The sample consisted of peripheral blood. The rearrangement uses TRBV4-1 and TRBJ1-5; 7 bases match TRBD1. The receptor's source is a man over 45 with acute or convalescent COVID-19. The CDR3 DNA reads TGCGCCAGCAGCCAAGGACAGGGTGATCAGCCCCAGCATTTT. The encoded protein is CASSQGQGDQPQHF.